Listed below are T cell receptor beta chains from one sample, sequenced in a study of cytomegalovirus exposure and HLA in healthy donors. The method was immunoSEQ multiplex PCR; TCRdb's version includes in-frame clones alone and lacks a portion of them. The sample lists 75,000 to 95,000 clones, roughly 86% occurring once. Sequenced sample: PBMCs. The receptors were gathered from a woman aged 18-29 years in good health and CMV-seropositive. The CDR3 runs from the conserved cysteine through the conserved F or W. The D gene is left open where the match is weak. Some rows have no size entry. The others give once, few or many, or a class for an expanded clone.

d_call cdr3_length clone_size j_call v_call cdr3_nt cdr3_aa
- 15 - TRBJ1-2 TRBV5-1 TGCGCCAGCAGCCGTTTAGGGGTTGTGGAGAATGGCTACACCTTC CASSRLGVVENGYTF
- 15 once TRBJ2-7 TRBV6-5 TGTGCCAGCCTCCCCGGGACCGCGGGGTCCTACGAGCAGTACTTC CASLPGTAGSYEQYF
- 15 - TRBJ2-3 TRBV5-6 TGTGCCAGCAGTCCCATAAGGGGGTCCACAGATACGCAGTATTTT CASSPIRGSTDTQYF
- 13 - TRBJ2-3 TRBV10-3 TGTGCTACTCTCACCACCCCCACAGATACGCAGTATTTT CATLTTPTDTQYF
TRBD1 18 - TRBJ1-4 TRBV6-1 TGTGCCAGCAGTGGGCGGACAGGGGTCGGATTGGCTAATGAAAAACTGTTTTTT CASSGRTGVGLANEKLFF
- 13 - TRBJ2-7 TRBV19 TGTGCCAGTAGTATTTATAACTCCTACGAGCAGTACTTC CASSIYNSYEQYF
TRBD1 14 - TRBJ1-5 TRBV18 TGTGCCAGCTCACCCGAGGGACAGGAGGGTCCCCAGCATTTT CASSPEGQEGPQHF
TRBD2 16 - TRBJ2-7 TRBV27 TGTGCCAGCAGCATGCTAGCGGGGGGCTCCCCATCCGAGCAGTACTTC CASSMLAGGSPSEQYF
- 15 - TRBJ2-1 TRBV19 TGTGCCAGTAGTATCATACGGAGCTCCTACAATGAGCAGTTCTTC CASSIIRSSYNEQFF
TRBD1 17 once TRBJ1-6 TRBV18 TGTGCCAGCTCACCACGGCGGGAGACAGGGGTGGGTTCACCCCTCCACTTT CASSPRRETGVGSPLHF
- 12 - TRBJ2-3 TRBV25-1 TGTGCCAGCGCCCGGGGGACAGATACGCAGTATTTT CASARGTDTQYF
TRBD2 13 - TRBJ2-7 TRBV19 TGTGCCAGTAGTATACTAGCGGGTTACGAGCAGTACTTC CASSILAGYEQYF
TRBD2 18 - TRBJ2-7 TRBV28 TGTGCCAGCAGTTCCTCGCTACCTAGCGGGAGGGTGATATACGAGCAGTACTTC CASSSSLPSGRVIYEQYF
- 16 - TRBJ2-2 TRBV13 TGTGCCAGCAGCTTAGGCCGCTACCGAAGCAATGGGGAGCTGTTTTTT CASSLGRYRSNGELFF
TRBD1 11 - TRBJ2-5 TRBV20-1 TGCAGTCCCGACAGGGGAGAGACCCAGTACTTC CSPDRGETQYF
- 16 - TRBJ1-5 TRBV6-6 TGTGCCAGCAGTTACGGGACACAGGGAACGGGTCAGCCCCAGCATTTT CASSYGTQGTGQPQHF
TRBD1 16 - TRBJ2-1 TRBV19 TGTGCCAGTAGTAACGGACAGGGGGCGGTGTACAATGAGCAGTTCTTC CASSNGQGAVYNEQFF
- 16 many TRBJ2-3 TRBV25-1 TGTGCCAGCAGTGATAGGGGAGGAATACGCACAGATACGCAGTATTTT CASSDRGGIRTDTQYF
TRBD1 17 - TRBJ1-2 TRBV19 TGTGCCACCGTGATGGGATCGGTCATAGGGACAGGACAAGGCTACACCTTC CATVMGSVIGTGQGYTF
- 14 - TRBJ1-1 TRBV2 TGTGCCAGCCTGACATCCAGGGGAAACACTGAAGCTTTCTTT CASLTSRGNTEAFF
- 14 - TRBJ1-1 TRBV19 TGTGCCAGTAGTATGGGGGGGGGTTGGGCTGAAGCTTTCTTT CASSMGGGWAEAFF
TRBD2 17 - TRBJ2-1 TRBV7-3 TGTGCCAGCAGCTTAGGTCCAGCGGGAGGCCGGGGCAATGAGCAGTTCTTC CASSLGPAGGRGNEQFF
- 12 - TRBJ2-5 TRBV6-5 TGTGCCAGCAGCGGGGGGCGGGAGACCCAGTACTTC CASSGGRETQYF
TRBD2 13 - TRBJ2-1 TRBV27 TGTGCCAGCAGGCGGGGGACTAACAATGAGCAGTTCTTC CASRRGTNNEQFF
- 13 - TRBJ2-1 TRBV6-5 TGTGCCAGCGCGACAGCCTTATACAATGAGCAGTTCTTC CASATALYNEQFF
TRBD2 16 - TRBJ2-1 TRBV7-8 TGTGCCAGCAGCCTTAGAAGACTAGCGTCGGTCAATGAGCAGTTCTTC CASSLRRLASVNEQFF
- 12 - TRBJ2-1 TRBV23-1 TGCGCCAGCAGTCAACAGGGTAATGAGCAGTTCTTC CASSQQGNEQFF
- 15 - TRBJ1-1 TRBV19 TGTGCCAGTAGTTTGACAGCCTCCGGAGACACTGAAGCTTTCTTT CASSLTASGDTEAFF
- 13 - TRBJ1-4 TRBV4-1 TGCGCCAGCAGTTGGGACTCTGGGGAAAAACTGTTTTTT CASSWDSGEKLFF
- 14 - TRBJ2-5 TRBV6-6 TGTGCCAGCAGGCGAGTTGGGGAGGTGGAGACCCAGTACTTC CASRRVGEVETQYF
- 12 - TRBJ1-1 TRBV2 TGTGCCAGCAGGCGGGTCGTCACTGAAGCTTTCTTT CASRRVVTEAFF
- 10 - TRBJ1-2 TRBV20-1 TGCAGTGCCCCGTTTGATGGCTACACCTTC CSAPFDGYTF
- 21 - TRBJ1-6 TRBV4-1 TGCGCCAGCAGCCAAGATATGGCGGGGCGCCTGATGAGCTCCTATAATTCACCCCTCCACTTT CASSQDMAGRLMSSYNSPLHF
TRBD1 17 - TRBJ2-5 TRBV5-4 TGTGCCAGCAGCGGGAACAGGGGGCGTAGAATCGAAGAGACCCAGTACTTC CASSGNRGRRIEETQYF
- 15 - TRBJ2-5 TRBV5-6 TGTGCCAGCAGCTTGCTGGGAGCGGGCCAAGAGACCCAGTACTTC CASSLLGAGQETQYF
TRBD1 18 - TRBJ1-2 TRBV5-1 TGCGCCAGCAGCTCGCTCCCCACAGGGGCCCCGTCTAACTATGGCTACACCTTC CASSSLPTGAPSNYGYTF
- 13 few TRBJ1-5 TRBV27 TGTGCCAGCAGTTTTAGCGGGAATCAGCCCCAGCATTTT CASSFSGNQPQHF
- 15 - TRBJ1-1 TRBV5-1 TGCGCCAGCAGCTTGTTCGTACAGACGAACACTGAAGCTTTCTTT CASSLFVQTNTEAFF
- 15 - TRBJ1-5 TRBV5-1 TGCGCCAGCAGCTTGCAGGGGCTAAGCAATCAGCCCCAGCATTTT CASSLQGLSNQPQHF
TRBD1 16 - TRBJ2-5 TRBV6-1 TGTGCCAGCAGTGAAGCAATTGGGACAGGGGGAGAGACCCAGTACTTC CASSEAIGTGGETQYF
- 19 - TRBJ2-5 TRBV27 TGTGCCAGCAGCAGTAGAGGAGACTGGGACTCTCCCCTCGGAGAGACCCAGTACTTC CASSSRGDWDSPLGETQYF
TRBD1 13 few TRBJ2-7 TRBV27 TGTGCCAGCAGCCAGGACAGGGGCTACGAGCAGTACTTC CASSQDRGYEQYF
TRBD1 12 - TRBJ1-5 TRBV29-1 TGCAGCGTACAAACAGGGGAGGAGCCCCAGCATTTT CSVQTGEEPQHF
- 13 - TRBJ1-1 TRBV30 TGTGCCTGGAGTTCCCACAGGGTCACTGAAGCTTTCTTT CAWSSHRVTEAFF
- 12 - TRBJ2-2 TRBV6-5 TGTGCCAGCTCTTCGAACACCGGGGAGCTGTTTTTT CASSSNTGELFF
TRBD2 13 few TRBJ2-1 TRBV5-4 TGTGCCCTCGGGGGCGGGAGGGGTAATGAGCAGTTCTTC CALGGGRGNEQFF
- 16 - TRBJ2-2 TRBV18 TGTGCCAGCTCACCATTAGGCCGGGAGTACACCGGGGAGCTGTTTTTT CASSPLGREYTGELFF
TRBD1 15 - TRBJ1-1 TRBV7-2 TGTGCCAGCAGCTACCGGGACAGGGTGATGACTGAAGCTTTCTTT CASSYRDRVMTEAFF
- 15 - TRBJ2-7 TRBV2 TGTGCCACCGCTAAACGTGCTGTGAGCTCCTACGAGCAGTACTTC CATAKRAVSSYEQYF
- 13 - TRBJ2-7 TRBV11-2 TGTGCCAGCAGCTTAGGCAGGTCCTACGAGCAGTACTTC CASSLGRSYEQYF
TRBD1 14 - TRBJ2-3 TRBV12-5 TGTGCTAGTGGTTTGGTACAAAAGGGGGCTACGCAGTATTTT CASGLVQKGATQYF
TRBD2 16 - TRBJ2-5 TRBV5-1 TGCGCCAGCAGCTACGGTAGCGGGAGGGTCACGGAGACCCAGTACTTC CASSYGSGRVTETQYF
TRBD1 13 - TRBJ2-2 TRBV10-1 TGCGCCAGCGGGAGACAGGGCAACGGGGAGCTGTTTTTT CASGRQGNGELFF
TRBD1 14 many TRBJ2-7 TRBV15 TGTGCCACCAGCAGAGACAGGGGGCCCTCCGAGCAGTACTTC CATSRDRGPSEQYF
TRBD1 12 - TRBJ2-7 TRBV2 TGTGCCAGCAGCAAGGACAGGGTTGAGCAGTACTTC CASSKDRVEQYF
- 12 - TRBJ2-7 TRBV2 TGTGCCAGCTCTCGGGGTCTCAGCGAGCAGTACTTC CASSRGLSEQYF
- 13 - TRBJ2-1 TRBV29-1 TGCAGCGCGCGCCGTCGAGGCTACAATGAGCAGTTCTTC CSARRRGYNEQFF
- 11 - TRBJ1-2 TRBV7-9 TGTGCCAGCACCACAGGGAGTGGCTATACCTTC CASTTGSGYTF
TRBD1 13 - TRBJ1-1 TRBV30 TGTGCTACTGGCAGGGGGTTCAACACTGAAGCTTTCTTT CATGRGFNTEAFF
- 14 - TRBJ2-7 TRBV2 TGTGCCAGCAGTGGGAACGGGGGGCGAGCGGAGCAGTACTTC CASSGNGGRAEQYF